This T cell receptor beta chain was retrieved from a study of patients and donors after allogeneic stem cell transplantation. TCRdb used MiXCR to reprocess the RT-PCR reads, holding one entry per CDR3 protein. The sample has roughly 960,000 distinct CDR3 sequences; roughly 18% are singletons. This clonotype was observed a few times. Trimming left V 0 bases short and J 4 bases short, with 13 bases between. CDR3 length: 15 residues. CDR1 and CDR2 (germline): MGHRA, YSYEKL. The receptor comes from a human donor who was either an allogeneic HSCT recipient or a stem cell or donor lymphocyte infusion donor (not recorded which). It is not recorded whose cells these are; they may come from a transplant donor. The sample comprised blood, either unsorted or a sorted T cell fraction (not recorded which). The J gene is TRBJ2-7, the V gene TRBV4-1; D is unresolved. DNA for the CDR3: TGCGCCAGCAGCCAAGATCAACCCTCCGGGTACGAGCAGTACTTC. Translation: CASSQDQPSGYEQYF.